Listed below are T cell receptor beta chains from one sample, sequenced in a study of beta chain features in type 1 diabetes. Sequencing used immunoSEQ multiplex PCR; TCRdb keeps in-frame clones, though not all of them. The sample lists approximately 24,000 clones, 49% seen once, with approximately 0.3% in the top ten. Source material: stem cell memory CD4+ T cells from blood. These TCRs come from a man in his thirties or forties with type 1 diabetes. CDR3s include the opening cysteine and the closing phenylalanine or tryptophan. A D gene is named only where the DNA matches it firmly. Clone size is given for some rows only: seen once, a few or many times, or a class if the clone is expanded.

v_gene	j_gene	d_gene	abundance	len	CDR3nt	CDR3aa
TRBV6-1	TRBJ2-3	TRBD1	few	14	TGTGCCAGCAGAACAGACAGGGGCACAGATACGCAGTATTTT	CASRTDRGTDTQYF
TRBV28	TRBJ2-5	NA	NA	11	TGTGCCACCCTTGGCTTTGAGACCCAGTACTTC	CATLGFETQYF
TRBV6-1	TRBJ2-7	NA	few	15	TGTGCCAGCAGCAAAACGGGGGTCCCCCTCTACGAGCAGTACTTC	CASSKTGVPLYEQYF
TRBV6-1	TRBJ2-3	TRBD2	NA	14	TGTGCCAGCCATAGCGGGGGGGCCCAAGATACGCAGTATTTT	CASHSGGAQDTQYF
TRBV19	TRBJ2-1	NA	NA	11	TGTGCCAGTAGTATACTCTACGAGCAGTTCTTC	CASSILYEQFF
TRBV2	TRBJ2-1	TRBD2	few	14	TGTGCCAGCAGTGAAAGCCCGGGGGGTTTGGAACAGTTCTTC	CASSESPGGLEQFF
TRBV18	TRBJ2-7	TRBD1	NA	15	TGTGCCAGCTCACCCCGGGACAGGGGGCCCTACGAGCAGTACTTC	CASSPRDRGPYEQYF
TRBV7-2	TRBJ1-5	NA	NA	15	TGTGCCAGCAGCTTGGTACGGGCAGGGAATCAGCCCCAGCATTTT	CASSLVRAGNQPQHF
TRBV5-1	TRBJ2-2	TRBD1	NA	15	TGCGCCAGCAGCGGGGGACAGGGGCCCACCGGGGAGCTGTTTTTT	CASSGGQGPTGELFF
TRBV7-9	TRBJ2-7	TRBD1	NA	16	TGTGCCAGCAGCTCCGCCGGACAGGGGAAAGGCTACGAGCAGTACTTC	CASSSAGQGKGYEQYF
TRBV5-1	TRBJ2-7	NA	few	14	TGCGCCAGCAGCCTCGTCACAGGGATCTACGAGCAGTACTTC	CASSLVTGIYEQYF
TRBV5-1	TRBJ2-5	TRBD1	NA	13	TGCGCCAGCAGCTACGACAGGGGGGAGACCCAGTACTTC	CASSYDRGETQYF
TRBV10-3	TRBJ1-2	NA	NA	12	TGTGCCTCAAATCCAGACAGCTATGGCTACACCTTC	CASNPDSYGYTF
TRBV27	TRBJ2-5	NA	NA	13	TGTGCCAGCAGTTTAGGGGGGTTTGGGACCCAGTACTTC	CASSLGGFGTQYF
TRBV5-1	TRBJ2-1	TRBD1	NA	13	TGCGCCAGCAGGGCAGGGGGTGCCAATGAGCAGTTCTTC	CASRAGGANEQFF
TRBV29-1	TRBJ2-3	NA	medium-sized	12	TGCAGCGTTGCCCCACAGGAAGATACGCAGTATTTT	CSVAPQEDTQYF
TRBV25-1	TRBJ2-7	NA	NA	14	TGTGCCAGCAGTGAATGGGGGGTGGCCCACGAGCAGTACTTC	CASSEWGVAHEQYF
TRBV11-3	TRBJ1-2	NA	NA	19	TGTGCCAGCAGCTTAGAGACATGGCCAGAGAGAACTCCCAACTATGGCTACACCTTC	CASSLETWPERTPNYGYTF
TRBV18	TRBJ2-7	TRBD1	NA	14	TGTGCCAGCTCGGCCACAGGGGGCGGATACGAGCAGTACTTC	CASSATGGGYEQYF
TRBV2	TRBJ2-3	TRBD1	few	14	TGTGCCAGCCTCGGGACAGGTAGCACAGATACGCAGTATTTT	CASLGTGSTDTQYF